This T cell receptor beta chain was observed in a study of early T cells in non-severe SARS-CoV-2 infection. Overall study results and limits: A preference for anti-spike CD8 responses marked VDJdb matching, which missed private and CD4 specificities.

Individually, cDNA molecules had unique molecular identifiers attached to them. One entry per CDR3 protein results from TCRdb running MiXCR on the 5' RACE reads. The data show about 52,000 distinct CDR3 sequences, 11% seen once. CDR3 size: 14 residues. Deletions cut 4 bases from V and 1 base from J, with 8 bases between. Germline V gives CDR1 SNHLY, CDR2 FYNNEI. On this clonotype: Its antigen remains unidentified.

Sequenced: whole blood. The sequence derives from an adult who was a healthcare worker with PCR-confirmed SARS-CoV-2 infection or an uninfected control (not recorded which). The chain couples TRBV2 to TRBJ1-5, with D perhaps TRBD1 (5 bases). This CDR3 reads CASSGQGSNQPQHF. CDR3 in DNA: TGTGCCAGCAGTGGGCAGGGAAGCAATCAGCCCCAGCATTTT.